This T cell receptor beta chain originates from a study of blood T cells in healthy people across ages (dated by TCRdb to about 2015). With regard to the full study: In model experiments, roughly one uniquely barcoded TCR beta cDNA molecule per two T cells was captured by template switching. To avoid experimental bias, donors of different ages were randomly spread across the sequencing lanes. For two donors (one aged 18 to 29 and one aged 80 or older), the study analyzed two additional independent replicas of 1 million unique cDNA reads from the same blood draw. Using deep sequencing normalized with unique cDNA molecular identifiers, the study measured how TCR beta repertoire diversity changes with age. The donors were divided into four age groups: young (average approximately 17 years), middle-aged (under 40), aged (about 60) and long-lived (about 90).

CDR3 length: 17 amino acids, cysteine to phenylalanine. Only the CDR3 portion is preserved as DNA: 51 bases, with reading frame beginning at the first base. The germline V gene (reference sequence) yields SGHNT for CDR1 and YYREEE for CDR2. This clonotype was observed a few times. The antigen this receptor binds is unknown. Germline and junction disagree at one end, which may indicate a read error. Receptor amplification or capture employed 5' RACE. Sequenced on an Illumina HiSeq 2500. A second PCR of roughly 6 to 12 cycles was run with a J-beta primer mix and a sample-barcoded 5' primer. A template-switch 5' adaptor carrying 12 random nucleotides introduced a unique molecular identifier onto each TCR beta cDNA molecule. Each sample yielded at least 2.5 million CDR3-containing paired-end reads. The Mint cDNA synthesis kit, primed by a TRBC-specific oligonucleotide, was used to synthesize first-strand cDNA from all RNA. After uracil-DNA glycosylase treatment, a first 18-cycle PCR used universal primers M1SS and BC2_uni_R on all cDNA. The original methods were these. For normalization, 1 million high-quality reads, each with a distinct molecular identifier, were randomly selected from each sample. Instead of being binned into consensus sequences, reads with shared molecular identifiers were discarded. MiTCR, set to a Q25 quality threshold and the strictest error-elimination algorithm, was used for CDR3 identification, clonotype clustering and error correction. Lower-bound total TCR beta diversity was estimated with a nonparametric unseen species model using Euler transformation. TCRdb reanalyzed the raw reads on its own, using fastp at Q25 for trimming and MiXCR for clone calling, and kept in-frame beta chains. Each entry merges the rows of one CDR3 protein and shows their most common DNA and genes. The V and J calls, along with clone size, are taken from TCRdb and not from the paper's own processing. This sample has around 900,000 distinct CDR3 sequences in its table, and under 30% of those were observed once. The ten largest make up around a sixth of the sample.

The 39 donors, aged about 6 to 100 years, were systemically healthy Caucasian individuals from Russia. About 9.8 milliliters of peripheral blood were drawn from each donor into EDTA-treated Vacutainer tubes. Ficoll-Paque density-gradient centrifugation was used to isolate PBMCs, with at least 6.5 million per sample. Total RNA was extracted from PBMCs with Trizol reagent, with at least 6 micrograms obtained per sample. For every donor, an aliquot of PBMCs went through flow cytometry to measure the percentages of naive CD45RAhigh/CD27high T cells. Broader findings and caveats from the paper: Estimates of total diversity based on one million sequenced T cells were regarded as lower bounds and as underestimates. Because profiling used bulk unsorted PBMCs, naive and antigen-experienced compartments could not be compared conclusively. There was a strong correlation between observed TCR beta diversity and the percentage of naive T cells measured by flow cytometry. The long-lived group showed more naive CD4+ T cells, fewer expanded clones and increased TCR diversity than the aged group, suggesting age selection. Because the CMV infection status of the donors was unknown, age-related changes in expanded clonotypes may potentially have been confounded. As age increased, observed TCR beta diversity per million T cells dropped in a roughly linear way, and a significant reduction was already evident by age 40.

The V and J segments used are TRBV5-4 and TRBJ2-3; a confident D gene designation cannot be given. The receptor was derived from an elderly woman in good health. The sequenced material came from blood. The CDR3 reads CANSTKTTLPSTDTQYF. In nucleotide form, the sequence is TGTGCCAACAGCACAAAGACGACCCTCCCAAGCACAGATACGCAGTATTTT. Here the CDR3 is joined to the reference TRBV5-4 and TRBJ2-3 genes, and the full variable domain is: ETGVTQSPTHLIKTRGQQVTLRCSSQSGHNTVSWYQQALGQGPQFIFQYYREEENGRGNFPPRFSGLQFPNYSSELNVNALELDDSALYLCANSTKTTLPSTDTQYFGPGTRLTVL.